The clone carrying this T cell receptor beta chain was seen at least ten times. The antigen remains undetermined. This entry belongs to a study of naive and memory T cell subsets. Study-wide findings and caveats: TCR counts from RNA may reflect activation-linked expression changes. Naive repertoires, especially CD8, held a few larger clonotypes, possibly memory cells re-expressing CD45RA.

The ends were cut back, 6 bases at V and 4 bases at J, with 16 bases in the middle. Germline CDR1 and CDR2: SQVTM and ANQGSEA. The CDR3 loop spans 13 amino acids. Both TRBC1 and TRBC2 were covered by a beta constant-region primer of two equimolar oligonucleotides. Four rounds of PCR amplified the ligated cDNA using nested alpha and beta constant-region primers plus SP2. MiXCR, applied by TCRdb to the UMI-ligation and nested PCR reads, yields one record per CDR3 protein. The sample includes over 110,000 distinct CDR3 sequences, about a fifth of them seen just once. Sequenced material: naive CD8+ T cells from blood. The receptor's source is a human donor in good health. The chain couples TRBV29-1 to TRBJ2-7; D might be TRBD1 or TRBD2, each matching 5 bases. This chain's CDR3 is CSVAGTRGYEQYF. In DNA, the CDR3 is TGCAGCGTCGCCGGGACCCGCGGTTACGAGCAGTACTTC.